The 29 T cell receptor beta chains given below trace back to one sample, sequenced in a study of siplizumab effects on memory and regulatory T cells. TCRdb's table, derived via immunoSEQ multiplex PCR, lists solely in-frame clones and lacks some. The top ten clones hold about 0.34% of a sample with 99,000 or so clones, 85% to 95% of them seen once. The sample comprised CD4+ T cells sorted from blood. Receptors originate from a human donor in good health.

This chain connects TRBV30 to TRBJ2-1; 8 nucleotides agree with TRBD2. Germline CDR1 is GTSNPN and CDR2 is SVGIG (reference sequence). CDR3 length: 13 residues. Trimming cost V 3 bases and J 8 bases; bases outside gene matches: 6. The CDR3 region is CAWRGLVLDEQFF. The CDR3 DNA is TGTGCCTGGAGGGGACTAGTTCTGGATGAGCAGTTCTTC. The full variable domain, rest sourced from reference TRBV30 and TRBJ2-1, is SQTIHQWPATLVQPVGSPLSLECTVEGTSNPNLYWYRQAAGRGLQLLFYSVGIGQISSEVPQNLSASRPQDRQFILSSKKLLLSDSGFYLCAWRGLVLDEQFFGPGTRLTVL.

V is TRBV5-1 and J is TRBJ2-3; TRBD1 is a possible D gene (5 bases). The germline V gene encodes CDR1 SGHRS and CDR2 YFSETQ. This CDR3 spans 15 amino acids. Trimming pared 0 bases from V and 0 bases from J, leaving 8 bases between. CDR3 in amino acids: CASSLAAGSTDTQYF. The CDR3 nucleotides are TGCGCCAGCAGCTTGGCAGCAGGGAGCACAGATACGCAGTATTTT. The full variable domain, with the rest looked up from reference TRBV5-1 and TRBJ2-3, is KAGVTQTPRYLIKTRGQQVTLSCSPISGHRSVSWYQQTPGQGLQFLFEYFSETQRNKGNFPGRFSGRQFSNSRSEMNVSTLELGDSALYLCASSLAAGSTDTQYFGPGTRLTVL.

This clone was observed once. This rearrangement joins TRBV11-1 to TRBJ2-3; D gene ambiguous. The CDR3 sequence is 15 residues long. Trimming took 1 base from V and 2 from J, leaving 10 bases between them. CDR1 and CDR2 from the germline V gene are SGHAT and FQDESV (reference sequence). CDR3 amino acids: CASSLVIVSTDTQYF. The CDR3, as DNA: TGTGCCAGCAGCTTAGTGATCGTCTCCACAGATACGCAGTATTTT. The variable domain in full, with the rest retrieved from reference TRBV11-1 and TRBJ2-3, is EAEVAQSPRYKITEKSQAVAFWCDPISGHATLYWYRQILGQGPELLVQFQDESVVDDSQLPKDRFSAERLKGVDSTLKIQPAELGDSAMYLCASSLVIVSTDTQYFGPGTRLTVL.

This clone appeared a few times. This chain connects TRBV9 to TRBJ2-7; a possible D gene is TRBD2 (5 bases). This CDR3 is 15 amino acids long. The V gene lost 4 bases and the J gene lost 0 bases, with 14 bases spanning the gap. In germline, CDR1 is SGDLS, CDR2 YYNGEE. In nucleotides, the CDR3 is TGTGCCAGCAGCCCCAGGACGGGGAACTCCTACGAGCAGTACTTC. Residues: CASSPRTGNSYEQYF.

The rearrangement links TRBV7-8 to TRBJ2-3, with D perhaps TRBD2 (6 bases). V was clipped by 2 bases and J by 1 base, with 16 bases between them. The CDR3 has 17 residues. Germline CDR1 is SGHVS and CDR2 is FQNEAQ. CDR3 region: CASSLRRVRTRTDTQYF. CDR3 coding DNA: TGTGCCAGCAGCTTACGGAGGGTTCGGACACGCACAGATACGCAGTATTTT.

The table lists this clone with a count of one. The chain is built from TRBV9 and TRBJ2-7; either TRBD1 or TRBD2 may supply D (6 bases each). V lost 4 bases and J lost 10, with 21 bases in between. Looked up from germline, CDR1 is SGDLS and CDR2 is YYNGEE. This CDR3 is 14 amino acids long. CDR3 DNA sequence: TGTGCCAGCAGCCCTACCCCCGACCGGGGGCAACAGTACTTC. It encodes CASSPTPDRGQQYF.

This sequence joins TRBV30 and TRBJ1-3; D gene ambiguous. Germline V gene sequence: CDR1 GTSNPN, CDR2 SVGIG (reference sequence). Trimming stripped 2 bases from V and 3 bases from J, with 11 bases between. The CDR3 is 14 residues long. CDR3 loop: CAWSTRGGGNTIYF. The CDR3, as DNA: TGTGCCTGGAGTACCCGGGGAGGTGGAAACACCATATATTTT. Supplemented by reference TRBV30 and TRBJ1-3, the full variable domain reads SQTIHQWPATLVQPVGSPLSLECTVEGTSNPNLYWYRQAAGRGLQLLFYSVGIGQISSEVPQNLSASRPQDRQFILSSKKLLLSDSGFYLCAWSTRGGGNTIYFGEGSWLTVV.

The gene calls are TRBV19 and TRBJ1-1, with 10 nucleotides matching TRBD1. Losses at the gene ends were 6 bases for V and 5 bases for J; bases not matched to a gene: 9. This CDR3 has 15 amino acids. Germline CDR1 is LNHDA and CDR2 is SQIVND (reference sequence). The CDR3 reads CASRAPGQGRTEAFF. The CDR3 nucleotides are TGTGCCAGTAGAGCTCCGGGACAGGGGAGGACTGAAGCTTTCTTT.

The CDR3 bases are TGTGCCAGCAGTGGGAACAGGGCCAATCAGCCCCAGCATTTT. As protein: CASSGNRANQPQHF. V usage is TRBV2 and J usage is TRBJ1-5; possibly TRBD1 for D (6 bases). The germline gives CDR1 SNHLY, CDR2 FYNNEI. Trimming pared 4 bases from V and 3 bases from J, leaving 10 bases between. The CDR3 loop spans 14 amino acids.

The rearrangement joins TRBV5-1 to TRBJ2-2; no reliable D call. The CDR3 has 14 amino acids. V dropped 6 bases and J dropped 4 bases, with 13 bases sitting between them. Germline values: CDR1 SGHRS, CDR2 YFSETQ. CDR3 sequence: CASTGVGGTGELFF. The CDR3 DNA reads TGCGCCAGCACTGGAGTCGGTGGCACCGGGGAGCTGTTTTTT.

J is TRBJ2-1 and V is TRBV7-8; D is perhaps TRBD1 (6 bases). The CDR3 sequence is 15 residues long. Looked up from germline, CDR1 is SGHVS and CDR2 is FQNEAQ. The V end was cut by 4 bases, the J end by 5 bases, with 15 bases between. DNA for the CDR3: TGTGCCAGCAGCTACCAGGGTTACAGGGACAATGAGCAGTTCTTC. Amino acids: CASSYQGYRDNEQFF.

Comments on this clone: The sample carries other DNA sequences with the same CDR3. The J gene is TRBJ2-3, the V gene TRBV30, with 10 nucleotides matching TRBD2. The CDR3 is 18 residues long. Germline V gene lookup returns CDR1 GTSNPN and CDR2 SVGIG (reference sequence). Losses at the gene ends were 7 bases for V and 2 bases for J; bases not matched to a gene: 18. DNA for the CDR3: TGTGCCTTGGGGGTAGGGCTAGCGGGAGCCCCCCCCACAGATACGCAGTATTTT. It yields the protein CALGVGLAGAPPTDTQYF.

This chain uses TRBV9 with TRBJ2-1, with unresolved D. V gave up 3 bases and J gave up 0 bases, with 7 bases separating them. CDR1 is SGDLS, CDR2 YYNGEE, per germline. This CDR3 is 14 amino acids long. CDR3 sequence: CASSDKSSYNEQFF. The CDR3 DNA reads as TGTGCCAGCAGCGACAAAAGCTCCTACAATGAGCAGTTCTTC.

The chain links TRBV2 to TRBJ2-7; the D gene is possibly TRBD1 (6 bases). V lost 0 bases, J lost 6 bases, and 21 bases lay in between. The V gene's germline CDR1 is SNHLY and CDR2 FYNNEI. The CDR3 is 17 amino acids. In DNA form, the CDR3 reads TGTGCCAGCAGTGAAGCGGGTATGGGGGCGAATGTGGCCGAGCAGTACTTC. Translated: CASSEAGMGANVAEQYF. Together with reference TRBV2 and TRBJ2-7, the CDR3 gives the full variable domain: EPEVTQTPSHQVTQMGQEVILRCVPISNHLYFYWYRQILGQKVEFLVSFYNNEISEKSEIFDDQFSVERPDGSNFTLKIRSTKLEDSAMYFCASSEAGMGANVAEQYFGPGTRLTVT.

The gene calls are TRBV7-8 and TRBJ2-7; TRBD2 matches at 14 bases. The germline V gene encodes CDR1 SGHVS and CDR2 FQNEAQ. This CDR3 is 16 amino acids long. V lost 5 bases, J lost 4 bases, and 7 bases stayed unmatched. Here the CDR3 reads CASSAPGLAGVYEQYF. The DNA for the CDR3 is TGTGCCAGCAGCGCGCCGGGACTAGCGGGAGTATACGAGCAGTACTTC. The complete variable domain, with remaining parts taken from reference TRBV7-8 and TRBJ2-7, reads GAGVSQSPRYKVAKRGQDVALRCDPISGHVSLFWYQQALGQGPEFLTYFQNEAQLDKSGLPSDRFFAERPEGSVSTLKIQRTQQEDSAVYLCASSAPGLAGVYEQYFGPGTRLTVT.

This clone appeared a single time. This CDR3 is CASSFPSGSEQYF. The CDR3 nucleotides are TGTGCCAGCTCTTTCCCTAGCGGGAGCGAGCAGTACTTC. The chain is built from TRBV18 and TRBJ2-7, with 10 bases matching TRBD2. J gave up 6 bases and V 6 bases, and 5 bases lay outside the gene matches. Germline CDR1 is KGHSH and CDR2 is LQKENI. The CDR3 has 13 amino acids.

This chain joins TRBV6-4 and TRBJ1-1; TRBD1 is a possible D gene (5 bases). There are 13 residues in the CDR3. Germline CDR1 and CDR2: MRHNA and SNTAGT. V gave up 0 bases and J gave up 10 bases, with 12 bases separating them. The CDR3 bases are TGTGCCAGCAGTGACTCGTTTCAGGGTCCAGCTTTCTTT. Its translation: CASSDSFQGPAFF.

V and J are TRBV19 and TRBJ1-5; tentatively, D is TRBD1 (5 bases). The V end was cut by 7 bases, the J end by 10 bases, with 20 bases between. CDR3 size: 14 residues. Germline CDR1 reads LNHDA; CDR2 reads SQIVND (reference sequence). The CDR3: CASTEGTHNLPQHF. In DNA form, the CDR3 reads TGTGCCAGTACCGAGGGGACCCACAATTTACCCCAGCATTTT.

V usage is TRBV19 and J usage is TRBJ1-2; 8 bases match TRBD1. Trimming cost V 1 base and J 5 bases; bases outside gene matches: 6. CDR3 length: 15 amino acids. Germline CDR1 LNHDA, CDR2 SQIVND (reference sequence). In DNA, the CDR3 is TGTGCCAGTAGTATAGGGACAGGGTCCCTATATGGCTACACCTTC. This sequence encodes CASSIGTGSLYGYTF.

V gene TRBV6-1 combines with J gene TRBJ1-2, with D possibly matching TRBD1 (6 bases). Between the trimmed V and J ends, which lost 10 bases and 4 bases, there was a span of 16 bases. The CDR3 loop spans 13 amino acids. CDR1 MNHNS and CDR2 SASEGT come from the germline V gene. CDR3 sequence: CATEYRDGYGYTF. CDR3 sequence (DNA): TGTGCCACCGAATACAGGGATGGCTATGGCTACACCTTC.

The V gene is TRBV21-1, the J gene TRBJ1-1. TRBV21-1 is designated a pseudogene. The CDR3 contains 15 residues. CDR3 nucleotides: TGTGCCAGCAGCAAAGTACCCGGGCCCAACACTGAAGCTTTCTTT. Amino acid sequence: CASSKVPGPNTEAFF.

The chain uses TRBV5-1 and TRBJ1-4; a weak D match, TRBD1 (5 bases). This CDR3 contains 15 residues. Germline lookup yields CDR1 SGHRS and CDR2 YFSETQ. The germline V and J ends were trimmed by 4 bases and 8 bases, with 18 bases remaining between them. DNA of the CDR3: TGCGCCAGCAGCCCAAACGGGGGTTCTCTAGAAAAACTGTTTTTT. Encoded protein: CASSPNGGSLEKLFF.

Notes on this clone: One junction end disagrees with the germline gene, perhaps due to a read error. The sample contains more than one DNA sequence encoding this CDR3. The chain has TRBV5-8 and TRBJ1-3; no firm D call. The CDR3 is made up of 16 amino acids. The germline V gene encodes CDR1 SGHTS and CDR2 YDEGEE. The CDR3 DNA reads TGTGCCAGTAGCTTGGTAGGCGTCACATCTGGAAACACCATATATTTT. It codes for CASSLVGVTSGNTIYF.

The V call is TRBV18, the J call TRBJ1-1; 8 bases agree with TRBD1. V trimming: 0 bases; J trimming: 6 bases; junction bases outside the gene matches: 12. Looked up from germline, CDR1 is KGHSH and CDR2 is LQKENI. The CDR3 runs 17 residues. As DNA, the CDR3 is TGTGCCAGCTCACCACCGTTTAGACAGGGGTTGAGCGCTGAAGCTTTCTTT. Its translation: CASSPPFRQGLSAEAFF.

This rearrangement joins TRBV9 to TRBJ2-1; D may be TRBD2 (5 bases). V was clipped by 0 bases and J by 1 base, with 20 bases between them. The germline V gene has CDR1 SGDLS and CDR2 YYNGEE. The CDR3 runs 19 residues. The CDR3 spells CASSVEDVGVPWSYNEQFF. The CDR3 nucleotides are TGTGCCAGCAGCGTAGAGGACGTCGGGGTACCCTGGTCCTACAATGAGCAGTTCTTC.

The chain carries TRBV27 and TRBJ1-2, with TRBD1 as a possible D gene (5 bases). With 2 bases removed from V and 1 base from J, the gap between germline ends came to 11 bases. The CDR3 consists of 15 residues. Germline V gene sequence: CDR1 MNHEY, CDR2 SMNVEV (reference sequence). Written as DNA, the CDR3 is TGTGCCAGCAGTTTAATGGGGGGGGTTAACTATGGCTACACCTTC. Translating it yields CASSLMGGVNYGYTF.

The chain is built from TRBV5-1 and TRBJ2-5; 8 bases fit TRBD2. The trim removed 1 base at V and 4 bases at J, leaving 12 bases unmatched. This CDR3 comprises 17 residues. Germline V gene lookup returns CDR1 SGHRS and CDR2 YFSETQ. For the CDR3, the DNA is TGCGCCAGCAGCTTGTCTGGTAGCGGGGTCTCGGGAGAGACCCAGTACTTC. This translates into CASSLSGSGVSGETQYF.

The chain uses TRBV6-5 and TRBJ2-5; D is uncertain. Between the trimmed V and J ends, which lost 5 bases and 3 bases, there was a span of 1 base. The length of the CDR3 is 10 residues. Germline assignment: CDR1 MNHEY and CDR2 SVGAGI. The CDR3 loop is CASSEETQYF. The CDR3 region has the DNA TGTGCCAGCAGTGAAGAGACCCAGTACTTC.

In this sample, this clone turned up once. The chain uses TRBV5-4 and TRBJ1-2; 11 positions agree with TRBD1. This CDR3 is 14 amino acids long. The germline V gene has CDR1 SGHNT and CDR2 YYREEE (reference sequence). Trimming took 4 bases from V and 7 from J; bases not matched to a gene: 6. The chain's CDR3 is CASSLAGTGGGYTF. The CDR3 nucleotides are TGTGCCAGCAGCCTGGCCGGGACAGGGGGTGGCTACACCTTC.